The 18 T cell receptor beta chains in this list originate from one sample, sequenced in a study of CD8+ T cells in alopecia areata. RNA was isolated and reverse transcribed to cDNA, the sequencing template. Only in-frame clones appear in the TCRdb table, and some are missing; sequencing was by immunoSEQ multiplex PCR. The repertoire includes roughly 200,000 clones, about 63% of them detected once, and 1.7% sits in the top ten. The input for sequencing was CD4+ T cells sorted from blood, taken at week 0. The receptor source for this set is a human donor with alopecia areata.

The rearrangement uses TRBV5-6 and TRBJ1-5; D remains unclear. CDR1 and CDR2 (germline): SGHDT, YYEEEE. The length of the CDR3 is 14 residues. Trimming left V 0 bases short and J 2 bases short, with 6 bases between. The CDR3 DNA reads TGTGCCAGCAGCTTGGTCGGACGCAATCAGCCCCAGCATTTT. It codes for CASSLVGRNQPQHF.

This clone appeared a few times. The CDR3 nucleotides are TGTGCCTGGAGTGTAAGAGGGTCCTCTGGGGCCAACGTCCTGACTTTC. This translates into CAWSVRGSSGANVLTF. The V gene is TRBV30, the J gene TRBJ2-6; D may be TRBD2 (5 bases). This CDR3 contains 16 residues. Trimming left V 0 bases short and J 0 bases short, with 9 bases between. Germline CDR1 and CDR2: GTSNPN and SVGIG (reference sequence). Full variable domain (missing parts from reference TRBV30 and TRBJ2-6): SQTIHQWPATLVQPVGSPLSLECTVEGTSNPNLYWYRQAAGRGLQLLFYSVGIGQISSEVPQNLSASRPQDRQFILSSKKLLLSDSGFYLCAWSVRGSSGANVLTFGAGSRLTVL.

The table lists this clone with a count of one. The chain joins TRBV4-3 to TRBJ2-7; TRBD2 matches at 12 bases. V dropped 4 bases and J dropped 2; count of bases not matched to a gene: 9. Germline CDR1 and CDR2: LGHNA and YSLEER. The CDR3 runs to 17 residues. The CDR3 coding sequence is TGCGCCAGCAGCCGTGCCCTGACTAGCGGGGGAACCTACGAGCAGTACTTC. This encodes CASSRALTSGGTYEQYF.

The CDR3 sequence: CSVEDYGPGRDSYEQYF. DNA for the CDR3: TGCAGCGTTGAAGATTATGGTCCGGGGAGGGACTCCTACGAGCAGTACTTC. The chain joins TRBV29-1 to TRBJ2-7; TRBD2 matches at 7 bases. V trimming: 0 bases; J trimming: 0 bases; junction bases outside the gene matches: 11. Germline assignment: CDR1 SQVTM and CDR2 ANQGSEA. CDR3 length: 17 amino acids.

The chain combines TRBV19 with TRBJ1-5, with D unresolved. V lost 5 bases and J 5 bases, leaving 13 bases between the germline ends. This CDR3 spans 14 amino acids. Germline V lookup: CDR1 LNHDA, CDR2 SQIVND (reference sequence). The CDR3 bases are TGTGCCAGTAGTGAGGTGGTTCGGGATCAGCCCCAGCATTTT. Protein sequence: CASSEVVRDQPQHF.

The DNA for the CDR3 is TGCAGCGTTGAGTCGGGACAGGTCGGCACGCAGTATTTT. Translating it yields CSVESGQVGTQYF. The rearrangement uses TRBV29-1 and TRBJ2-3, with 8 nucleotides matching TRBD1. The V gene's germline CDR1 is SQVTM and CDR2 ANQGSEA. The V gene end was trimmed by 3 bases and the J gene end by 9 bases; junction bases not matched to a gene: 8. The CDR3 spans 13 residues.

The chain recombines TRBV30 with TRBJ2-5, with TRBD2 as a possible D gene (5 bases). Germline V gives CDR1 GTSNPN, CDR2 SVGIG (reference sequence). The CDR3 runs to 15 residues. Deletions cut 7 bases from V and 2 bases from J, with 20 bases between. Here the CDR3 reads CASSEGGMLQETQYF. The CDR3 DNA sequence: TGTGCCTCCTCCGAGGGCGGAATGCTACAAGAGACCCAGTACTTC. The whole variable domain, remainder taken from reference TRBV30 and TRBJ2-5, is SQTIHQWPATLVQPVGSPLSLECTVEGTSNPNLYWYRQAAGRGLQLLFYSVGIGQISSEVPQNLSASRPQDRQFILSSKKLLLSDSGFYLCASSEGGMLQETQYFGPGTRLLVL.

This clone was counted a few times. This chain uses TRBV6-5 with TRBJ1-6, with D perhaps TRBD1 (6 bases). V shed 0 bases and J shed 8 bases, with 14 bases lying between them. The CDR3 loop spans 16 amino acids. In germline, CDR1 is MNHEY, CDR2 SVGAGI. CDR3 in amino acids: CASSYSGARGDSPLHF. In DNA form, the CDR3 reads TGTGCCAGCAGTTACTCGGGGGCCCGTGGGGATTCACCCCTCCACTTT.

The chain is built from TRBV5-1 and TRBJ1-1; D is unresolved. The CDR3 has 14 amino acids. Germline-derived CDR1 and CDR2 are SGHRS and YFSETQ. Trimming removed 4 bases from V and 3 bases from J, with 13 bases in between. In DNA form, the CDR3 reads TGCGCCAGCAGCCTCCGTCGGGGTGACACTGAAGCTTTCTTT. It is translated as CASSLRRGDTEAFF.

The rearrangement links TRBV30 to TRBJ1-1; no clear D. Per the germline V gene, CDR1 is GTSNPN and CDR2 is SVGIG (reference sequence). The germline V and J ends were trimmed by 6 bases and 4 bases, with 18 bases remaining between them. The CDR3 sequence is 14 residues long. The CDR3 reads CACLRVRGGTEAFF. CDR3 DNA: TGTGCCTGCCTTAGGGTTCGGGGTGGCACTGAAGCTTTCTTT.

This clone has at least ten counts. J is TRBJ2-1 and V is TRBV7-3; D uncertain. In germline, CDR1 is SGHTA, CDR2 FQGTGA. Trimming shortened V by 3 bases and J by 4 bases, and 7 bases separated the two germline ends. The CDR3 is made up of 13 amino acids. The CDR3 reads CASSLGIYNEQFF. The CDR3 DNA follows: TGTGCCAGCAGCTTGGGCATTTACAATGAGCAGTTCTTC.

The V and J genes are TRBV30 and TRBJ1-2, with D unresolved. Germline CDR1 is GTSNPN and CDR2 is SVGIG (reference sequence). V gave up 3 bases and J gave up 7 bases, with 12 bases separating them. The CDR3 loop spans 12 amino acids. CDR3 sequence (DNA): TGTGCCTGGAGAGGTTCCGATCGTGGCTACACCTTC. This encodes CAWRGSDRGYTF.

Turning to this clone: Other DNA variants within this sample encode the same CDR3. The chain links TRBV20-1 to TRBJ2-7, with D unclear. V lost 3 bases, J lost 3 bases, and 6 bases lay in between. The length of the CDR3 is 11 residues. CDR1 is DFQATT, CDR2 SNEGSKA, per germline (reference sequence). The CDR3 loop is CSASRGYEQYF. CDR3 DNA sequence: TGCAGTGCTAGTCGCGGCTACGAGCAGTACTTC.

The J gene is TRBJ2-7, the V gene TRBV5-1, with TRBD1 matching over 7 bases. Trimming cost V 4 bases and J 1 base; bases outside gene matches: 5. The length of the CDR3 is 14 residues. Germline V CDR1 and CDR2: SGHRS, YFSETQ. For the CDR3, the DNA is TGCGCCAGCAGCGTGATGGGACAGTCCTACGAGCAGTACTTC. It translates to CASSVMGQSYEQYF.

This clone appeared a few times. CDR3 in amino acids: CSVFTAGGKETQYF. Here the CDR3 DNA reads TGCAGCGTTTTTACGGCGGGGGGGAAAGAGACCCAGTACTTC. The rearrangement joins TRBV29-1 to TRBJ2-5, with 9 bases identical to TRBD2. J gave up 3 bases and V 5 bases, and 7 bases lay outside the gene matches. This CDR3 spans 14 amino acids. From germline, CDR1 is SQVTM and CDR2 ANQGSEA.

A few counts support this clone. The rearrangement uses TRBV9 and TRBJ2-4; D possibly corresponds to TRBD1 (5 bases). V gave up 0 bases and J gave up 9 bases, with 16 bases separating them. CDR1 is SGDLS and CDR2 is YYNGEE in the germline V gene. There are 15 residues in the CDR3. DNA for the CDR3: TGTGCCAGCAGCGTAGACGCCTCAGGGAAAGGCATTCAGTACTTC. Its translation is CASSVDASGKGIQYF.

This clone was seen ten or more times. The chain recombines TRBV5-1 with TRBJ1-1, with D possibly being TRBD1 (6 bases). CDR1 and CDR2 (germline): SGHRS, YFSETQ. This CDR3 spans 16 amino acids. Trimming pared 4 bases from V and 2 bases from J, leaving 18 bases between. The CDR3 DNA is TGCGCCAGCAGCACCTCAGGGGCCTCCCGAAACACTGAAGCTTTCTTT. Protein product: CASSTSGASRNTEAFF.

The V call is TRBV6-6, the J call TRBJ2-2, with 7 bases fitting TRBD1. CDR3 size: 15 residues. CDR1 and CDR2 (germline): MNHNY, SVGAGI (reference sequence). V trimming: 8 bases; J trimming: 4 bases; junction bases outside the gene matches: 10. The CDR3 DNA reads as TGTGCCAGCGAGGAACAGGGGTTGGGCACCGGGGAGCTGTTTTTT. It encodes CASEEQGLGTGELFF.